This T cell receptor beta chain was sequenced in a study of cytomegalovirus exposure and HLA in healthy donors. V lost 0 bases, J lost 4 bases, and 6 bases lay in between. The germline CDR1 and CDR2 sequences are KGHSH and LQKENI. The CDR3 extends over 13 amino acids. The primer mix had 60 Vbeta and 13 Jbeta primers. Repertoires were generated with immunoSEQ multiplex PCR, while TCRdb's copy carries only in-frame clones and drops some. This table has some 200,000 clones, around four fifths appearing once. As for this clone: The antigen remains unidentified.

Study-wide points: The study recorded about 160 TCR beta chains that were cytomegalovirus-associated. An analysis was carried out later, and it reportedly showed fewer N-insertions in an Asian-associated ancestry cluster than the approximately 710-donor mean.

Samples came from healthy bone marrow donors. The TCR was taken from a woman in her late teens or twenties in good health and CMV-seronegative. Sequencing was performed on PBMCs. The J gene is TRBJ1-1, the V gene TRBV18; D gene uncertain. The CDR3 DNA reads TGTGCCAGCTCACCACCCGGTTCCACTGAAGCTTTCTTT. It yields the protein CASSPPGSTEAFF.